This is a list of T cell receptor beta chains from one sample in a study of radiotherapy plus CTLA-4 blockade in lung cancer. Sequencing was performed with immunoSEQ multiplex PCR; in TCRdb, only in-frame clones are kept and a portion is missing. The sample records about 40,000 clones, more than 75% being singletons. The specimen comprised peripheral blood, sampled from a patient treated with radiotherapy plus ipilimumab. The receptors originated from a human donor with non-small cell lung cancer that progressed on radiotherapy plus ipilimumab. The CDR3 runs from the conserved cysteine through the conserved F or W. The order of the fields is D gene, J gene, CDR3 length, V gene, clone size, CDR3 protein, CDR3 DNA. A D gene is named only where the DNA matches it firmly. Not all rows give a size; the values are once, few, many and, for expanded clones, a class.

TRBD1	TRBJ2-3	15	TRBV6-5	NA	CASRHRDRASDTQYF	TGTGCCAGCAGGCACCGGGACAGGGCTTCAGATACGCAGTATTTT
NA	TRBJ2-4	15	TRBV7-9	NA	CASPNVGGGKNIQYF	TGTGCCAGCCCAAACGTGGGGGGAGGAAAAAACATTCAGTACTTC
NA	TRBJ2-7	16	TRBV7-8	NA	CASSWREGFSSYEQYF	TGTGCCAGCAGCTGGAGGGAAGGGTTCTCCTCCTACGAGCAGTACTTC
TRBD1	TRBJ2-7	14	TRBV18	NA	CASSPWGQGDEQYF	TGTGCCAGCTCACCTTGGGGACAGGGAGACGAGCAGTACTTC
TRBD1	TRBJ1-2	13	TRBV5-4	NA	CASSVDRVDGYTF	TGTGCCAGCAGCGTTGACAGGGTCGATGGCTACACCTTC
TRBD1	TRBJ1-1	15	TRBV25-1	once	CASSDRDRGRTEAFF	TGTGCCAGCAGTGATCGGGACAGGGGCCGAACTGAAGCTTTCTTT
NA	TRBJ2-7	15	TRBV11-3	NA	CASSPRGTQDYEQYF	TGTGCCAGCAGCCCAAGGGGGACACAGGATTACGAGCAGTACTTC
TRBD2	TRBJ2-1	18	TRBV4-1	few	CASSQPTSGGSSYNEQFF	TGCGCCAGCAGCCAACCTACTAGCGGGGGGAGCTCCTACAATGAGCAGTTCTTC
NA	TRBJ1-1	14	TRBV7-2	NA	CASSFTQGDTEAFF	TGTGCCAGCAGCTTTACTCAGGGCGACACTGAAGCTTTCTTT
NA	TRBJ1-2	16	TRBV5-1	NA	CASSYEGTTAWYGYTF	TGCGCCAGCAGCTATGAAGGGACAACGGCCTGGTATGGCTACACCTTC
TRBD1	TRBJ2-3	14	TRBV10-3	NA	CASKGQGATDTQYF	TGTGCCAGCAAGGGACAGGGGGCGACAGATACGCAGTATTTT
NA	TRBJ1-1	16	TRBV5-1	once	CASSPEAWGGDTEAFF	TGCGCCAGCAGCCCAGAGGCGTGGGGGGGTGACACTGAAGCTTTCTTT
NA	TRBJ2-1	15	TRBV9	NA	CASSLTLGEGNEQFF	TGTGCCAGCAGCCTAACACTGGGCGAGGGCAATGAGCAGTTCTTC
TRBD2	TRBJ2-3	16	TRBV5-6	NA	CASSVLGSGDTDTQYF	TGTGCCAGCAGCGTCCTGGGGAGCGGGGACACAGATACGCAGTATTTT
NA	TRBJ2-7	12	TRBV10-1	few	CAGRQREREQYF	TGCGCCGGTCGACAGCGTGAACGAGAGCAGTACTTC
NA	TRBJ2-5	13	TRBV6-5	NA	CATDSSSEETQYF	TGTGCCACCGACTCGTCGTCAGAGGAGACCCAGTACTTC
NA	TRBJ1-5	15	TRBV6-1	NA	CASSETGRHNQPQHF	TGTGCCAGCAGTGAAACAGGCAGGCATAATCAGCCCCAGCATTTT
NA	TRBJ1-6	16	TRBV7-8	NA	CASSPEGGLSNSPLHF	TGTGCCAGCAGCCCAGAGGGGGGGTTATCTAATTCACCCCTCCACTTT
NA	TRBJ2-7	12	TRBV5-1	NA	CASSFQGYEQYF	TGCGCCAGCAGCTTCCAGGGCTACGAGCAGTACTTC
TRBD1	TRBJ2-5	12	TRBV6-5	few	CASKTGFETQYF	TGTGCCAGCAAGACAGGGTTCGAGACCCAGTACTTC
TRBD1	TRBJ1-1	14	TRBV5-1	NA	CASKDRGHDTEAFF	TGCGCCAGCAAGGACAGGGGGCACGACACTGAAGCTTTCTTT
TRBD1	TRBJ1-2	13	TRBV18	NA	CASSPDRDLGYTF	TGTGCCAGCTCACCCGACAGGGATTTAGGCTACACCTTC
TRBD2	TRBJ2-1	13	TRBV6-1	NA	CASPAGGLNEQFF	TGTGCCAGCCCAGCGGGGGGCCTCAATGAGCAGTTCTTC
TRBD2	TRBJ2-3	16	TRBV4-3	few	CASSQDEAGGRNTQYF	TGCGCCAGCAGCCAAGATGAAGCGGGGGGGCGCAATACGCAGTATTTT
TRBD1	TRBJ1-2	14	TRBV5-1	NA	CASSMGQGTDGYTF	TGCGCCAGCAGCATGGGACAGGGTACTGATGGCTACACCTTC
TRBD2	TRBJ2-1	14	TRBV2	NA	CASTLAGGPDEQFF	TGTGCCAGCACTCTAGCGGGGGGGCCTGATGAGCAGTTCTTC
TRBD1	TRBJ2-2	16	TRBV5-1	few	CASSPGQGAWTGELFF	TGCGCCAGCAGCCCCGGACAGGGGGCTTGGACCGGGGAGCTGTTTTTT
TRBD2	TRBJ2-2	15	TRBV7-2	NA	CASSLWTRTTGELFF	TGTGCCAGCAGCTTGTGGACTAGAACCACCGGGGAGCTGTTTTTT
TRBD1	TRBJ1-2	16	TRBV6-1	NA	CASSGAGTGYPYGYTF	TGTGCCAGCAGTGGGGCCGGGACAGGGTATCCCTATGGCTACACCTTC
NA	TRBJ2-4	18	TRBV4-3	NA	CASSHGSGLARTKNIQYF	TGCGCCAGCAGCCACGGTTCGGGTCTGGCGAGGACCAAAAACATTCAGTACTTC
NA	TRBJ1-2	13	TRBV5-4	once	CASSLWQGYGYTF	TGTGCCAGCAGCTTGTGGCAGGGGTATGGCTACACCTTC
TRBD1	TRBJ1-3	15	TRBV5-5	few	CASSRDRERSDTIYF	TGTGCCAGCAGCCGAGACAGGGAAAGATCCGACACCATATATTTT
NA	TRBJ1-5	14	TRBV19	NA	CASRSGYSNQPQHF	TGTGCCAGTAGATCAGGATATAGCAATCAGCCCCAGCATTTT
TRBD1	TRBJ1-2	15	TRBV4-3	NA	CASSQEQGAPYGYTF	TGCGCCAGCAGCCAAGAACAGGGGGCCCCCTATGGCTACACCTTC
TRBD1	TRBJ1-1	13	TRBV10-3	NA	CAISERTGGEAFF	TGTGCCATCAGTGAAAGGACAGGGGGCGAAGCTTTCTTT
TRBD1	TRBJ1-2	14	TRBV28	NA	CASRQLTGGDGYTF	TGTGCCAGCAGACAGTTAACAGGGGGCGATGGCTACACCTTC
NA	TRBJ1-5	13	TRBV6-5	NA	CASSYSRTQPQHF	TGTGCCAGCAGTTACTCGCGAACTCAGCCCCAGCATTTT
NA	TRBJ2-7	13	TRBV7-2	NA	CASSIESAYEQYF	TGTGCCAGCAGCATAGAGAGTGCCTACGAGCAGTACTTC
NA	TRBJ2-1	13	TRBV7-8	once	CASRETVYNEQFF	TGTGCCAGCAGAGAAACGGTGTACAATGAGCAGTTCTTC
NA	TRBJ2-3	13	TRBV6-6	NA	CASSYPGVDTQYF	TGTGCCAGCAGTTACCCGGGAGTAGATACGCAGTATTTT
TRBD2	TRBJ2-1	15	TRBV9	few	CASSVGGLGTRRQFF	TGTGCCAGCAGCGTAGGAGGACTAGGTACGCGTCGGCAGTTCTTC
NA	TRBJ1-2	17	TRBV9	NA	CASSSGAGGARDYGYTF	TGTGCCAGCAGCTCGGGGGCGGGGGGGGCGCGGGACTATGGCTACACCTTC
TRBD2	TRBJ2-7	13	TRBV6-1	few	CAARAGGSNEQYF	TGTGCCGCCAGAGCGGGGGGTAGCAACGAGCAGTACTTC
TRBD1	TRBJ1-4	14	TRBV19	NA	CASSVTGGEEKLFF	TGTGCCAGTAGTGTAACAGGGGGCGAGGAAAAACTGTTTTTT
TRBD2	TRBJ2-1	15	TRBV28	NA	CASSLGSGGAGEQFF	TGTGCCAGCAGTTTGGGTAGCGGGGGGGCGGGGGAGCAGTTCTTC
TRBD2	TRBJ2-7	14	TRBV6-5	few	CASSERGFSYEQYF	TGTGCCAGCAGTGAGCGGGGGTTCTCCTACGAGCAGTACTTC
TRBD1	TRBJ1-2	15	TRBV19	NA	CASRPTTGETVGYTF	TGTGCCAGTAGACCCACGACAGGGGAAACGGTTGGCTACACCTTC
NA	TRBJ2-4	13	TRBV6-1	NA	CAGGQAPRHIQYF	TGTGCCGGAGGGCAGGCCCCAAGGCACATTCAGTACTTC
TRBD2	TRBJ2-3	13	TRBV19	NA	CASSMSSGDTQYF	TGTGCCAGTAGTATGTCTAGCGGTGATACGCAGTATTTT
NA	TRBJ2-7	12	TRBV10-3	NA	CAISEQDYEQYF	TGTGCCATCAGTGAGCAGGACTACGAGCAGTACTTC
NA	TRBJ2-3	16	TRBV11-2	NA	CASSLAKGWGTDTQYF	TGTGCCAGCAGCTTAGCCAAGGGGTGGGGCACAGATACGCAGTATTTT
NA	TRBJ1-1	14	TRBV27	NA	CASSFETGNTEAFF	TGTGCCAGCAGTTTCGAGACAGGGAACACTGAAGCTTTCTTT
NA	TRBJ2-7	12	TRBV28	NA	CASSQLEYEQYF	TGTGCCAGCAGTCAGCTGGAGTACGAGCAGTACTTC
NA	TRBJ1-2	13	TRBV2	once	CASSEIRVDGYTF	TGTGCCAGCAGTGAAATCAGGGTAGATGGCTACACCTTC
NA	TRBJ1-5	14	TRBV5-4	NA	CASSLGGVGQPQHF	TGTGCCAGCAGCTTGGGGGGGGTCGGTCAGCCCCAGCATTTT
NA	TRBJ1-1	15	TRBV5-1	once	CASSLRTSRNTEAFF	TGCGCCAGCAGCCTGAGGACAAGCCGGAACACTGAAGCTTTCTTT
TRBD1	TRBJ1-2	15	TRBV6-5	NA	CASSASGTGIYGYTF	TGTGCCAGCAGTGCATCAGGGACAGGGATCTATGGCTACACCTTC
NA	TRBJ2-1	16	TRBV2	NA	CASSVRWTAGHGEQFF	TGTGCCAGCAGTGTACGTTGGACGGCAGGGCATGGTGAGCAGTTCTTC